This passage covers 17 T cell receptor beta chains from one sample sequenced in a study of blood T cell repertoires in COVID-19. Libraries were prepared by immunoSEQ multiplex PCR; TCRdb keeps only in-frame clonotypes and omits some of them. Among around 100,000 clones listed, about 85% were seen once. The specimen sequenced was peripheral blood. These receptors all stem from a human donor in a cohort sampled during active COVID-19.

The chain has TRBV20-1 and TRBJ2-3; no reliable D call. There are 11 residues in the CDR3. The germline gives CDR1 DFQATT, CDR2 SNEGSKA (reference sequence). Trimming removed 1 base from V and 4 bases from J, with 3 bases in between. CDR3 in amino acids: CSARVADTQYF. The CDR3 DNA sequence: TGCAGTGCTAGAGTAGCAGATACGCAGTATTTT.

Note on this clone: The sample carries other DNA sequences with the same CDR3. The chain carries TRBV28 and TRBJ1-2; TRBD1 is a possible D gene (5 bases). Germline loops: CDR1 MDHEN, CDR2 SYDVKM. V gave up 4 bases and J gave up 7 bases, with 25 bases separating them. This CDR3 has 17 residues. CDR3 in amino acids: CASSYGVAGRGYGGYTF. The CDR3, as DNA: TGTGCCAGCAGTTACGGGGTGGCGGGGCGGGGGTACGGTGGCTACACCTTC.

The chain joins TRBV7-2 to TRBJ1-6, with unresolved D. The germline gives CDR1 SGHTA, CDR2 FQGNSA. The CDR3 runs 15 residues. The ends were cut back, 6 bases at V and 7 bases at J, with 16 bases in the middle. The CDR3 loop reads CASSLASRANSPLHF. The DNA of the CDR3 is TGTGCCAGCAGTCTAGCGTCCCGGGCGAATTCACCCCTCCACTTT.

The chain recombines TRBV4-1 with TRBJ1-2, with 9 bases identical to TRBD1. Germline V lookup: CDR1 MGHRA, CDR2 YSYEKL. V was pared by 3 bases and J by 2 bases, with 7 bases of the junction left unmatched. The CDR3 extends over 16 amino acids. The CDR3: CASSHSGTGRNYGYTF. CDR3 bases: TGCGCCAGCAGCCACAGCGGGACAGGGAGGAACTATGGCTACACCTTC.

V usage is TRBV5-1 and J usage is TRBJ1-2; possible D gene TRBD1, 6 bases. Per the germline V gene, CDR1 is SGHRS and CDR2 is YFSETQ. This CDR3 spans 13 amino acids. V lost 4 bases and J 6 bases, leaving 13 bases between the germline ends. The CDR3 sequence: CASSLFSGDGYTF. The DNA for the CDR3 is TGCGCCAGCAGCCTCTTCTCAGGGGATGGCTACACCTTC.

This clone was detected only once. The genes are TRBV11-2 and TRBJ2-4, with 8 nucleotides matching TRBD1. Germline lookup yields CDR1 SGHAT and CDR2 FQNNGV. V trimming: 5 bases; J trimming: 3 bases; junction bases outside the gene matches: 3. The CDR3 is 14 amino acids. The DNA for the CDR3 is TGTGCCAGCAGCCTACAGGGGGGCAAAAACATTCAGTACTTC. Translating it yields CASSLQGGKNIQYF.

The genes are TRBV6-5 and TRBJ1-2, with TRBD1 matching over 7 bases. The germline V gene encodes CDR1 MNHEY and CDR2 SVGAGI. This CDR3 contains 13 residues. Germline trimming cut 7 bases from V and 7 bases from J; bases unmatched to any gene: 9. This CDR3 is CASKLDRVSGYTF. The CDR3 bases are TGTGCCAGCAAACTCGACAGGGTTAGTGGCTACACCTTC.

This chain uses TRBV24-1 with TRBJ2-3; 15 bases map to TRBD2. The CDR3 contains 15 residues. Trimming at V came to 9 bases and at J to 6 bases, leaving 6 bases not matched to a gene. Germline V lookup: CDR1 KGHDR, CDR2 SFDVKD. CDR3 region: CATAFGLAGGDTQYF. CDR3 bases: TGTGCCACCGCGTTTGGACTAGCGGGAGGGGATACGCAGTATTTT.

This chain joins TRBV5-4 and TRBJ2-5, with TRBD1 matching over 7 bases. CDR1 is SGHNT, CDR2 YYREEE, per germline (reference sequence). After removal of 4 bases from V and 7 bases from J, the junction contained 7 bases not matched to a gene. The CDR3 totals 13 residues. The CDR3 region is CASSRDRDGTQYF. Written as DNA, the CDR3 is TGTGCCAGCAGCCGAGACAGGGACGGGACCCAGTACTTC.

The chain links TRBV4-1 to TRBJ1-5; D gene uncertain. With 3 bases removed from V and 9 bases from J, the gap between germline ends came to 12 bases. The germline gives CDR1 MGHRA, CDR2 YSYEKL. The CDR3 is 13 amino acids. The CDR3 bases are TGCGCCAGCAGCCACGGCGGGGATCGGCCCCAGCATTTT. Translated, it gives CASSHGGDRPQHF.

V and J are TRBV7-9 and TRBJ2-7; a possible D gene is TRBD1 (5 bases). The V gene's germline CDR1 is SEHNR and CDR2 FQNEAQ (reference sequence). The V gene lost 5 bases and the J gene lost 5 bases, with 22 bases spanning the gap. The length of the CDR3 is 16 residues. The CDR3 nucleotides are TGTGCCAGCAGCCGGGCCCTATTGACAGAGGCCCACGAGCAGTACTTC. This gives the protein CASSRALLTEAHEQYF.

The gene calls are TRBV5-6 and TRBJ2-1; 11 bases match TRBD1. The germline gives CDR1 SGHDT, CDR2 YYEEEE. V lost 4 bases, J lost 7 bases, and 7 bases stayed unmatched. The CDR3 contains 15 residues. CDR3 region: CASSPDRGLGNEQFF. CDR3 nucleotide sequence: TGTGCCAGCAGCCCGGACAGGGGGCTAGGTAATGAGCAGTTCTTC.

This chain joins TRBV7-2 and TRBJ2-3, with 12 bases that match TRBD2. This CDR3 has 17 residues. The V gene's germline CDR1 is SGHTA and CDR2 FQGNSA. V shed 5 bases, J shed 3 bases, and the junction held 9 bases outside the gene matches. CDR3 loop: CASSHLAGGLKTDTQYF. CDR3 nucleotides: TGTGCCAGCAGCCATCTAGCGGGAGGGCTAAAAACAGATACGCAGTATTTT.

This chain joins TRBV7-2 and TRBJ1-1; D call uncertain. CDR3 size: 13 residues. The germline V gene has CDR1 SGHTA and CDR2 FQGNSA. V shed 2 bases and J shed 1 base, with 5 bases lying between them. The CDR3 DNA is TGTGCCAGCAGCTTATACGGGAACACTGAAGCTTTCTTT. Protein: CASSLYGNTEAFF.

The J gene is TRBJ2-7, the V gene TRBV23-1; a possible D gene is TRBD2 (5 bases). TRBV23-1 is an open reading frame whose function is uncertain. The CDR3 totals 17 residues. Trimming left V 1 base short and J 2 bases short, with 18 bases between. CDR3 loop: CASSQCLPEGRTYEQYF. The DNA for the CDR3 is TGCGCCAGCAGTCAATGCCTACCTGAGGGCAGGACCTACGAGCAGTACTTC.

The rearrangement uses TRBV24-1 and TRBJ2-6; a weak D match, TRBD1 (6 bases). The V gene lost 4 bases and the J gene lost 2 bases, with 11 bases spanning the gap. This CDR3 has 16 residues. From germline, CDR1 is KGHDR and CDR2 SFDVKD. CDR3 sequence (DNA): TGTGCCACCAGTGACAGGGGTTCTGCTGGGGCCAACGTCCTGACTTTC. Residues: CATSDRGSAGANVLTF.

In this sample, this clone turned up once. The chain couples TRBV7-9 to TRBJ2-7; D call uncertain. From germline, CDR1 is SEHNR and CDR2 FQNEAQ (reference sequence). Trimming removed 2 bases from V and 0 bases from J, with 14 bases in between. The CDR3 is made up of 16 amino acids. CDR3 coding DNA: TGTGCCAGCAGCTTATCCAGCGTATTTCTCTCCTACGAGCAGTACTTC. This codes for CASSLSSVFLSYEQYF.